One sample yielded the 21 T cell receptor beta chains listed below, sequenced in a study of monozygotic twins with cystic fibrosis. The protocol was immunoSEQ multiplex PCR, while the TCRdb copy is restricted to in-frame clones and leaves out a portion. This sample has 29,000 or so clones; just under 85% occur once, and the top ten carry over 0.7%. Material for sequencing was blood. The receptor source for this set is a girl under 10 years old with cystic fibrosis.

The rearrangement links TRBV5-1 to TRBJ2-7; 14 nucleotides align to TRBD2. The CDR3 consists of 17 residues. Unmatched junction bases numbered 11, after V lost 4 bases and J lost 5 bases. CDR1 and CDR2 (germline): SGHRS, YFSETQ. CDR3 sequence reads: CASSPGLAGALIHEQYF. The CDR3, as DNA: TGCGCCAGCAGCCCGGGACTAGCGGGAGCGTTGATCCACGAGCAGTACTTC.

The chain carries TRBV4-1 and TRBJ1-5; 9 bases align to TRBD1. CDR1 MGHRA and CDR2 YSYEKL come from the germline V gene. The CDR3 runs to 16 residues. Unmatched junction bases numbered 6, after V lost 0 bases and J lost 6 bases. CDR3 in DNA: TGCGCCAGCAGCCAAGATAGGGGGACAGGGACTCAGCCCCAGCATTTT. This codes for CASSQDRGTGTQPQHF.

J is TRBJ1-2 and V is TRBV7-9, with TRBD1 as a possible D gene (6 bases). The CDR3 extends over 16 amino acids. V lost 3 bases and J lost 1, with 15 bases in between. From germline, CDR1 is SEHNR and CDR2 FQNEAQ (reference sequence). CDR3 nucleotide sequence: TGTGCCAGCAGCTTGGGACACCTGGGGCGTAACTATGGCTACACCTTC. Its translation: CASSLGHLGRNYGYTF.

This rearrangement joins TRBV6-1 to TRBJ1-3; D may be TRBD1 (5 bases). CDR3 length equals 16 residues. Germline V CDR1 and CDR2: MNHNS, SASEGT. Deletions cut 3 bases from V and 0 bases from J, with 12 bases between. The CDR3 sequence: CASSDTWGSSGNTIYF. The DNA for the CDR3 is TGTGCCAGCAGTGACACGTGGGGCAGCTCTGGAAACACCATATATTTT.

This clone was found a few times. The rearrangement uses TRBV2 and TRBJ2-7; maybe TRBD2 (5 bases). The CDR3 extends over 12 amino acids. Germline values: CDR1 SNHLY, CDR2 FYNNEI. Trimming took 8 bases from V and 3 from J, leaving 11 bases between them. This CDR3 reads CASLGVHYEQYF. For the CDR3, the DNA is TGTGCCAGCTTGGGAGTCCACTACGAGCAGTACTTC.

The gene calls are TRBV9 and TRBJ2-5; 8 bases line up with TRBD2. The germline gives CDR1 SGDLS, CDR2 YYNGEE. V lost 0 bases and J lost 5; bases outside the gene matches: 9. CDR3 size: 16 residues. This CDR3 is CASSVGSLAGGETQYF. CDR3 sequence (DNA): TGTGCCAGCAGCGTAGGTTCATTGGCGGGGGGCGAGACCCAGTACTTC. The variable domain in full, completed from reference TRBV9 and TRBJ2-5, reads DSGVTQTPKHLITATGQRVTLRCSPRSGDLSVYWYQQSLDQGLQFLIQYYNGEERAKGNILERFSAQQFPDLHSELNLSSLELGDSALYFCASSVGSLAGGETQYFGPGTRLLVL.

CDR3 residues: CASSLGQGGGYTF. CDR3 DNA sequence: TGCGCCAGCAGCTTGGGGCAGGGTGGAGGCTACACCTTC. The chain links TRBV5-1 to TRBJ1-2, with D tentatively TRBD1 (5 bases). CDR1 and CDR2 (germline): SGHRS, YFSETQ. Between the trimmed V and J ends, which lost 0 bases and 8 bases, there was a span of 11 bases. This CDR3 contains 13 residues.

The V and J genes are TRBV7-8 and TRBJ2-7; D unresolved. V was shortened by 3 bases and J by 3 bases, with 6 bases between the two germline ends. Germline values: CDR1 SGHVS, CDR2 FQNEAQ. The CDR3 runs 12 residues. DNA for the CDR3: TGTGCCAGCAGCTTTACGGTCTACGAGCAGTACTTC. As protein: CASSFTVYEQYF.

The gene calls are TRBV6-1 and TRBJ2-7, with 10 bases fitting TRBD1. The junction had 1 base not matched to a gene; V was cut back by 5 bases and J by 3 bases. The germline CDR1 and CDR2 sequences are MNHNS and SASEGT. This CDR3 comprises 13 residues. In DNA form, the CDR3 reads TGTGCCAGCAGTTGGACAGGGGGCTACGAGCAGTACTTC. Translation gives CASSWTGGYEQYF.

The chain couples TRBV5-6 to TRBJ2-3; 8 bases agree with TRBD2. The J segment lost 2 bases and the V segment lost 4 bases, leaving 6 bases of the junction unmatched. Per the germline V gene, CDR1 is SGHDT and CDR2 is YYEEEE. This CDR3 contains 15 residues. The CDR3 spells CASSRPGLDTDTQYF. CDR3 bases: TGTGCCAGCAGCCGGCCGGGACTAGACACAGATACGCAGTATTTT. Full variable domain (outside the CDR3, taken from reference TRBV5-6 and TRBJ2-3): DAGVTQSPTHLIKTRGQQVTLRCSPKSGHDTVSWYQQALGQGPQFIFQYYEEEERQRGNFPDRFSGHQFPNYSSELNVNALLLGDSALYLCASSRPGLDTDTQYFGPGTRLTVL.

The chain couples TRBV28 to TRBJ1-1; tentative D call: TRBD1 (6 bases). This CDR3 is built from 12 residues. V was pared by 1 base and J by 7 bases, with 7 bases between. In germline, CDR1 is MDHEN, CDR2 SYDVKM. The CDR3 DNA reads TGTGCCAGCAGTTTATCAGGGGATGAAGCTTTCTTT. Protein sequence: CASSLSGDEAFF.

The chain links TRBV7-6 to TRBJ2-1; 11 bases map to TRBD2. Germline CDR1 reads SGHVS; CDR2 reads FNYEAQ. The CDR3 has 17 amino acids. V gave up 1 base and J gave up 6 bases; unmatched junction bases: 8. The CDR3 DNA follows: TGTGCCAGCAGCTTAGGGACTAGCGGGCCTGTCGGCAATGAGCAGTTCTTC. Translated, it gives CASSLGTSGPVGNEQFF.

CDR3 region: CASSLRVAGNEYEQYF. The CDR3 coding sequence is TGTGCCAGCAGCTTAAGGGTAGCGGGAAACGAATACGAGCAGTACTTC. This rearrangement joins TRBV13 to TRBJ2-7; 8 nucleotides match TRBD2. J gave up 4 bases and V 2 bases, and 10 bases lay outside the gene matches. Germline V lookup: CDR1 PRHDT, CDR2 FYEKMQ (reference sequence). The CDR3 has 16 residues.

V usage is TRBV4-1 and J usage is TRBJ2-2, with 7 bases matching TRBD2. V lost 0 bases and J lost 4; bases outside the gene matches: 5. This CDR3 is 16 amino acids long. CDR1 MGHRA and CDR2 YSYEKL come from the germline V gene. The CDR3 sequence is CASSQESLAATGELFF. The CDR3 nucleotides are TGCGCCAGCAGCCAAGAGAGTCTAGCGGCCACCGGGGAGCTGTTTTTT.

This chain joins TRBV11-1 and TRBJ2-3; 7 nucleotides agree with TRBD2. J was trimmed by 6 bases and V by 5 bases; bases with no gene match: 8. Germline CDR1 and CDR2: SGHAT and FQDESV (reference sequence). This CDR3 has 14 amino acids. CDR3 in DNA: TGTGCCAGCAGCCCTCGTCCCGGGGGGGATACGCAGTATTTT. This encodes CASSPRPGGDTQYF.

V is TRBV25-1 and J is TRBJ2-7, with D possibly TRBD1 on 6 matching bases. Germline V gene lookup returns CDR1 MGHDK and CDR2 SYGVNS. This CDR3 has 11 amino acids. V was cut by 10 bases and J by 3 bases, with 10 bases left in between. The CDR3 DNA follows: TGTGCCACTGGCAGGGGCTACGAGCAGTACTTC. This sequence encodes CATGRGYEQYF.

There are a few counts of this clone. This chain links TRBV6-1 with TRBJ2-7, with 7 nucleotides matching TRBD1. The V segment lost 3 bases and the J segment 0 bases; nucleotides outside the gene matches: 5. This CDR3 has 15 residues. Per the germline V gene, CDR1 is MNHNS and CDR2 is SASEGT. The CDR3 sequence is CASSEATGVSYEQYF. The CDR3, as DNA: TGTGCCAGCAGTGAGGCAACAGGGGTCTCCTACGAGCAGTACTTC.

This clone has just one count. The rearrangement joins TRBV2 to TRBJ2-7; 13 nucleotides agree with TRBD2. The germline V gene has CDR1 SNHLY and CDR2 FYNNEI. V was clipped by 7 bases and J by 6 bases; unmatched bases: 6. CDR3 length: 14 residues. The CDR3 DNA is TGTGCCAGCACCCGGGGACTAGCGGGAATCGAGCAGTACTTC. Its protein is CASTRGLAGIEQYF.

The genes are TRBV14 and TRBJ2-2, with 9 nucleotides matching TRBD1. The V and J ends lost 2 bases and 6 bases, in that order; junction bases with no gene match: 10. In germline, CDR1 is SGHDN, CDR2 FVKESK. This CDR3 is built from 17 residues. Written as DNA, the CDR3 is TGTGCCAGCAGCCAAATTCTACCGGGACAGGGCCCCGGGGAGCTGTTTTTT. This sequence encodes CASSQILPGQGPGELFF.

This clone was seen just once. The chain joins TRBV5-5 to TRBJ2-1; perhaps TRBD1 as D (6 bases). CDR3 length: 14 residues. Germline loops: CDR1 SGHKS, CDR2 YYEKEE (reference sequence). V was cut by 4 bases and J by 3 bases, with 11 bases left in between. CDR3 coding DNA: TGTGCCAGCAGCATGGACAGCTACTACAATGAGCAGTTCTTC. It is translated as CASSMDSYYNEQFF.

This clone was found a few times. The CDR3 DNA is TGTGCCAGCAGCGCCTGGGGCAGGGGGCCGAACACTGAAGCTTTCTTT. Its translation is CASSAWGRGPNTEAFF. This chain connects TRBV9 to TRBJ1-1; 8 bases are shared with TRBD1. This CDR3 is 16 amino acids long. V dropped 3 bases and J dropped 1; count of bases not matched to a gene: 8. Looked up from germline, CDR1 is SGDLS and CDR2 is YYNGEE.